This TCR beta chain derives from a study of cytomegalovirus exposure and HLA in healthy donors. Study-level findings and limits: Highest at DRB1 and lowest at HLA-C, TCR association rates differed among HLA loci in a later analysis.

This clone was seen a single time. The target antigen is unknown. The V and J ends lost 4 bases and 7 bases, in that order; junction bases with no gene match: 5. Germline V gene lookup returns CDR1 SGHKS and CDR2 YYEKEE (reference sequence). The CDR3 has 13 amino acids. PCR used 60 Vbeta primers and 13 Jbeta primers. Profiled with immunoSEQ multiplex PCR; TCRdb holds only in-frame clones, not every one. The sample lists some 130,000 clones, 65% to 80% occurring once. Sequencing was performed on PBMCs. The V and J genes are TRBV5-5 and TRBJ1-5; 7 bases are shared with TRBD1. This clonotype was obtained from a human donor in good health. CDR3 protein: CASSPDRSQPQHF. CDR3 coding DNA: TGTGCCAGCAGCCCGGACAGGTCCCAGCCCCAGCATTTT.